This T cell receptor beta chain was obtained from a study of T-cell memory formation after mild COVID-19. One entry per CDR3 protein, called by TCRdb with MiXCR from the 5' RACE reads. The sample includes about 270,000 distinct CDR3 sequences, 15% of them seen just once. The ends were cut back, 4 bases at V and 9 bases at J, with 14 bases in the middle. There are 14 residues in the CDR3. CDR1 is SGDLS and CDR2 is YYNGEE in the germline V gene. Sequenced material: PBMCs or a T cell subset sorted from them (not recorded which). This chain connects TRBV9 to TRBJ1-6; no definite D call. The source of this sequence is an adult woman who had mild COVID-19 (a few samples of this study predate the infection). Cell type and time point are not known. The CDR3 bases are TGTGCCAGCAGCCGCCGAGGGCTGGGTTCACCCCTCCACTTT. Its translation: CASSRRGLGSPLHF.